A selection of T cell receptor beta chains follows, all from one sample in a study of early T cells in non-severe SARS-CoV-2 infection. TCRdb fed the 5' RACE reads into MiXCR, producing one record per CDR3 protein. This table holds some 75,000 distinct CDR3 sequences, about an eighth found once. The sequenced sample was whole blood. The receptors derive from an adult who was a healthcare worker with PCR-confirmed SARS-CoV-2 infection or an uninfected control (not recorded which). CDR3s include the opening cysteine and the closing phenylalanine or tryptophan. A D gene is named only where the DNA matches it firmly. Not all rows give a size; the values are once, few, many and, for expanded clones, a class.

j_gene,d_gene,abundance,len,v_gene,CDR3nt,CDR3aa
TRBJ2-3,TRBD1,.,13,TRBV5-1,TGCGCCAGCAGTCCACGACAGGGTGATACGCAGTATTTT,CASSPRQGDTQYF
TRBJ2-5,.,.,13,TRBV6-6,TGTGCCAGCAGTTACTCAAATTCGGGACACGCAGACTTC,CASSYSNSGHADF
TRBJ2-1,TRBD2,few,16,TRBV6-2/TRBV6-3,TGTGCCAGCAGAGGGACTAGCGGGGGTGTTGTAAATGAGCAGTTCTTC,CASRGTSGGVVNEQFF
TRBJ2-7,.,.,13,TRBV29-1,TGCAGCGCCGAAGGTTCCGACGGGGGCGAGCAGTACTTC,CSAEGSDGGEQYF
TRBJ2-7,TRBD2,many,13,TRBV6-5,TGTGCCAGCAGGGGACTAGCGGGCTACGAGCAGTACTTC,CASRGLAGYEQYF
TRBJ1-1,.,.,13,TRBV2,TGTGCCAGCAGCCTATCCATGAACACTGAAGCTTTCTTT,CASSLSMNTEAFF
TRBJ2-5,TRBD1,.,13,TRBV7-2,TGTGCCAGCAGCTCAGACAGGGGAGAGGCCCAGTACTTC,CASSSDRGEAQYF
TRBJ1-5,.,many,13,TRBV18,TGTGCCAGCTCACCCGACAGTAATCAGCCCCAGCATTTT,CASSPDSNQPQHF
TRBJ1-2,TRBD1,.,13,TRBV3-1,TGTGCCAGCAGCCGGACAGGGGCGCGTGGCTACACCTTC,CASSRTGARGYTF
TRBJ2-1,.,few,17,TRBV15,TGTGCCACCAGCAGAGATACCTTCGAGGGAGACTACAATGAGCAGTTCTTC,CATSRDTFEGDYNEQFF
TRBJ2-5,TRBD2,many,14,TRBV19,TGTGCCAGTAGGCCCGGACTAGCCGGAGAGACCCAGTACTTC,CASRPGLAGETQYF
TRBJ2-3,.,.,13,TRBV5-1,TGCGCCAGCTCCTCTCCTAGCACAGATACGCAGTATTTT,CASSSPSTDTQYF
TRBJ2-1,TRBD2,many,16,TRBV7-3,TGTGCCAGCAGCATTAGCGGGGCTAGCTCCTACAATGAGCAGTTCTTC,CASSISGASSYNEQFF
TRBJ1-5,.,few,15,TRBV30,TGTGCCTGGAGTTTAAATTCGGGCCTCAATCAGCCCCAGCATTTT,CAWSLNSGLNQPQHF
TRBJ1-6,.,.,14,TRBV12-3/TRBV12-4,TGTGCCAGCAGGAGCGACAGTTATCGATCACCCCTCCACTTT,CASRSDSYRSPLHF
TRBJ2-7,.,many,14,TRBV2,TGTGCCAGCAGTGAATACTGGGGCCCCTACGAGCAGTACTTC,CASSEYWGPYEQYF
TRBJ2-3,TRBD2,.,16,TRBV11-2,TGTGCCAGCAGCTTACTAGCGGGGGCCCACACAGATACGCAGTATTTT,CASSLLAGAHTDTQYF